The 24 T cell receptor beta chains presented below share a single source sample, sequenced in a study of blood T cells in healthy people across ages. A sample-barcoded 5' primer and a J-beta primer mix were used in a second PCR of roughly 7 to 11 cycles. One entry per CDR3 protein, called by TCRdb with MiXCR from the 5' RACE reads. The table has 500,000 to 700,000 distinct CDR3 sequences, roughly 30% seen once; the top ten hold 15% to 18%. The sample comprised blood. Every receptor here comes from a woman of 80 years or more in good health.

This rearrangement joins TRBV30 to TRBJ1-3, with unresolved D. Germline values: CDR1 GTSNPN, CDR2 SVGIG (reference sequence). CDR3 size: 13 residues. Trimming took off 1 base at V and 4 bases at J, with 8 bases between the two ends. The CDR3 DNA is TGTGCCTGGAGTGACAGCTTCGGAAACACCATATATTTT. It translates to CAWSDSFGNTIYF.

This clonotype showed up just a few times. A clone one base away is much larger, so this may be a read error. The rearrangement links TRBV9 to TRBJ2-5; D may be TRBD2 (5 bases). This CDR3 contains 13 residues. Germline V gene lookup returns CDR1 SGDLS and CDR2 YYNGEE. The V end lost 0 bases, the J end lost 11 bases, and 14 bases lay between the germline ends. For the CDR3, the DNA is TGTGCCAGCAGCGTAGGACTACGAAATGAGCAGTACTTC. This translates into CASSVGLRNEQYF.

V and J are TRBV10-3 and TRBJ2-1, with TRBD2 matching 14 bases. The CDR3 is made up of 17 amino acids. The J segment lost 8 bases and the V segment lost 5 bases, leaving 11 bases of the junction unmatched. CDR1 and CDR2 from the germline V gene are ENHRY and SYGVKD. The CDR3 here is CAISKNPGTSGGDEQFF. The CDR3 DNA follows: TGTGCCATCAGTAAAAATCCCGGGACTAGCGGGGGAGATGAGCAGTTCTTC.

As concerns this clonotype: One base away lies a much larger clone, so this may be a sequencing read error. The chain employs TRBV9 and TRBJ2-1; D call uncertain. Germline CDR1 and CDR2: SGDLS and YYNGEE. The CDR3 is 13 amino acids. V lost 0 bases to trimming and J lost 8 bases, with 9 bases between them. The CDR3 DNA sequence: TGTGCCAGCAGCGTAGCGATCCACGATGAGCAGTTCTTC. Translating gives CASSVAIHDEQFF.

The J gene is TRBJ2-1, the V gene TRBV6-2 or TRBV6-3; TRBD2 matches 7 bases. CDR3 length: 17 amino acids. Germline V gene lookup returns CDR1 MNHEY and CDR2 SVGEGT. V trimming: 0 bases; J trimming: 6 bases; junction bases outside the gene matches: 11. The CDR3 reads CASSYSFLPSGLNEQFF. Written as DNA, the CDR3 is TGTGCCAGCAGTTACTCCTTCCTCCCTAGCGGACTCAATGAGCAGTTCTTC.

In this sample, this clonotype turned up many times. The gene calls are TRBV19 and TRBJ2-5, with a weak D call TRBD1 (6 bases). Germline lookup yields CDR1 LNHDA and CDR2 SQIVND (reference sequence). The CDR3 extends over 16 amino acids. V was shortened by 1 base and J by 1 base, with 13 bases between the two germline ends. CDR3 protein: CASSIAQGTSQETQYF. DNA of the CDR3: TGTGCCAGTAGTATAGCACAGGGCACGAGCCAAGAGACCCAGTACTTC.

This clonotype has just a few counts. The V and J genes are TRBV7-6 and TRBJ2-3, with D perhaps matching TRBD1 or TRBD2 (5 bases each). CDR1 is SGHVS, CDR2 FNYEAQ, per germline. This CDR3 comprises 15 residues. Trimming left V 8 bases short and J 6 bases short, with 21 bases between. DNA of the CDR3: TGTGCCAGCGGCCTATCCTGGGGGTCGAGGGATACGCAGTATTTT. Its protein is CASGLSWGSRDTQYF.

This chain links TRBV12-3 or TRBV12-4 with TRBJ2-1; TRBD2 matches 8 bases. Trimming took 3 bases from V and 6 from J; bases not matched to a gene: 13. CDR3 length equals 17 residues. The CDR3 coding sequence is TGTGCCAGCAGTTTTATGTTAGCGGGAATCCCTCCCAATGAGCAGTTCTTC. Amino acid sequence: CASSFMLAGIPPNEQFF.

The chain joins TRBV30 to TRBJ2-4; D ambiguous. Germline V gene lookup returns CDR1 GTSNPN and CDR2 SVGIG (reference sequence). This CDR3 has 14 residues. The V gene lost 6 bases and the J gene lost 2 bases, with 14 bases spanning the gap. CDR3 nucleotide sequence: TGTGCCTGCCGGCCTGGCGGATCCAAAAACATTCAGTACTTC. Its translation: CACRPGGSKNIQYF.

This clonotype turned up a few times. The chain carries TRBV2 and TRBJ1-2, with 8 nucleotides matching TRBD1. Germline V gene sequence: CDR1 SNHLY, CDR2 FYNNEI. With 4 bases clipped from V and 0 bases from J, the junction kept 7 bases outside the gene matches. This CDR3 is built from 16 residues. CDR3 region: CASSVGTGLTNYGYTF. The DNA of the CDR3 is TGTGCCAGCAGTGTGGGGACAGGACTAACTAACTATGGCTACACCTTC.

This clonotype came up many times. This chain's CDR3 is CSVGTPSPYNEQFF. CDR3 nucleotide sequence: TGCAGCGTTGGGACACCCTCCCCCTACAATGAGCAGTTCTTC. The V gene is TRBV29-1, the J gene TRBJ2-1, with a weak D call TRBD1 (5 bases). The ends were cut back, 4 bases at V and 2 bases at J, with 12 bases in the middle. The CDR3 loop spans 14 amino acids. CDR1 SQVTM and CDR2 ANQGSEA come from the germline V gene.

In this sample, this clonotype turned up many times. The V and J genes are TRBV5-1 and TRBJ1-4, with D perhaps matching TRBD1 (6 bases). CDR1 is SGHRS and CDR2 is YFSETQ in the germline V gene. The CDR3 has 16 residues. V gave up 0 bases and J gave up 8 bases, with 17 bases separating them. CDR3 sequence: CASSLAHGGIEEKLFF. In nucleotides, the CDR3 is TGCGCCAGCAGCTTGGCCCATGGGGGCATAGAGGAAAAACTGTTTTTT.

This clonotype is a singleton in its sample. This chain connects TRBV4-2 to TRBJ2-1; perhaps TRBD2 as D (5 bases). Trimming shortened V by 1 base and J by 2 bases, and 9 bases separated the two germline ends. Germline V CDR1 and CDR2: LGHNA, YNFKEQ. This CDR3 spans 15 amino acids. The CDR3 region has the DNA TGTGCCAGCAGCCAAGGCGAGGGCCCCTACAATGAGCAGTTCTTC. Translated: CASSQGEGPYNEQFF.

This clonotype was counted only a few times. V gene TRBV7-9 combines with J gene TRBJ1-1, with no clear D. Germline V gene data show CDR1 as SEHNR and CDR2 as FQNEAQ (reference sequence). V was cut by 7 bases and J by 4 bases, with 13 bases left in between. The CDR3 sequence is 13 residues long. For the CDR3, the DNA is TGTGCCAGCATCAGTCCAGTGGCCACTGAAGCTTTCTTT. Its protein is CASISPVATEAFF.

In its sample, this clonotype was seen many times. The chain is built from TRBV7-2 and TRBJ1-6; maybe TRBD1 (6 bases). Germline values: CDR1 SGHTA, CDR2 FQGNSA. Trimming took 5 bases from V and 6 from J, leaving 14 bases between them. The CDR3 covers 15 residues. In DNA, the CDR3 is TGTGCCAGCAGCAGTGACAGGCCTCCTAATTCACCCCTCCACTTT. It encodes CASSSDRPPNSPLHF.

With regard to this clonotype: A much bigger clone sits one base away, suggesting this may be a read error. The gene calls are TRBV7-9 and TRBJ2-7; 8 nucleotides align to TRBD2. The assigned J gene may be wrong: the sequence end matches TRBJ2-5 better. CDR3 length: 15 residues. CDR1 is SEHNR, CDR2 FQNEAQ, per germline (reference sequence). DNA for the CDR3: TGTGCCAGCAGCTTAGATACAGCGGCGGGAGGGACCCAGTACTTC. Encoded protein: CASSLDTAAGGTQYF.

Concerning this clonotype: A much more abundant neighbour one base away suggests this may be a read error. This chain links TRBV18 with TRBJ2-1; 15 bases align to TRBD2. Germline V lookup: CDR1 KGHSH, CDR2 LQKENI. With V trimmed by 3 bases and J by 10 bases, 7 bases remained unmatched. The CDR3 runs to 16 residues. The CDR3: CASSPGTSGGFYEQFF. As DNA, the CDR3 is TGTGCCAGCTCACCTGGGACTAGCGGGGGGTTCTACGAGCAGTTCTTC.

V gene TRBV7-3 combines with J gene TRBJ2-7; 10 bases match TRBD2. The end of the DNA fits TRBJ2-4 better, so the J call may be wrong. The CDR3 consists of 15 residues. Germline CDR1 reads SGHTA; CDR2 reads FQGTGA. The CDR3 nucleotides are TGTGCCAGCAGCTTGGGAGCGGGGGGGAGGAACATTCAGTACTTC. It encodes CASSLGAGGRNIQYF.

Only a few counts were recorded for this clonotype. This chain joins TRBV6-2 or TRBV6-3 and TRBJ1-1; TRBD1 might be the D (5 bases). The length of the CDR3 is 17 residues. V dropped 9 bases and J dropped 5 bases, with 28 bases sitting between them. Per germline, CDR1 MNHEY and CDR2 SVGEGT. The CDR3 loop reads CASIPGPSLVGGTEAFF. CDR3 sequence (DNA): TGTGCCAGTATACCGGGTCCCTCCCTCGTTGGGGGAACTGAAGCTTTCTTT.

The chain has TRBV30 and TRBJ1-2; TRBD1 might be the D (6 bases). The CDR3 has 11 residues. V was pared by 8 bases and J by 7 bases, with 14 bases between. Germline V gene data show CDR1 as GTSNPN and CDR2 as SVGIG (reference sequence). The CDR3 coding sequence is TGTGCCGCGCGGGGGGCTGGTGGCTACACCTTC. It codes for CAARGAGGYTF.

This clonotype was seen many times. The chain combines TRBV7-9 with TRBJ1-2; 10 nucleotides match TRBD1. Trimming took 3 bases from V and 2 from J; bases not matched to a gene: 3. Germline loops: CDR1 SEHNR, CDR2 FQNEAQ (reference sequence). The CDR3 is 15 amino acids. CDR3 bases: TGTGCCAGCAGCTTGGTGGACAGGGGGAACTATGGCTACACCTTC. Amino acid sequence: CASSLVDRGNYGYTF.

In its sample, this clonotype was seen a few times. This rearrangement joins TRBV5-1 to TRBJ1-2, with 7 nucleotides matching TRBD1. CDR3 length equals 15 residues. Unmatched junction bases numbered 13, after V lost 3 bases and J lost 8 bases. Germline V lookup: CDR1 SGHRS, CDR2 YFSETQ. The CDR3 coding sequence is TGCGCCAGCAGCTCCGGGGGACAGCCCCTTAACGGCTACACCTTC. It is translated as CASSSGGQPLNGYTF.

Many counts were recorded for this clonotype. CDR3 residues: CASSLFGATDTQYF. The DNA for the CDR3 is TGTGCCAGCAGCTTATTTGGAGCCACAGATACGCAGTATTTT. The gene calls are TRBV7-2 and TRBJ2-3; D gene uncertain. This CDR3 contains 14 residues. The germline CDR1 and CDR2 sequences are SGHTA and FQGNSA. V shed 2 bases and J shed 2 bases, with 8 bases lying between them.

The chain couples TRBV27 to TRBJ1-5; D unresolved. Looked up from germline, CDR1 is MNHEY and CDR2 is SMNVEV (reference sequence). The V and J ends lost 6 bases and 2 bases respectively, with 14 bases between them. This CDR3 is built from 15 residues. The CDR3 DNA follows: TGTGCCAGCAGGTCGGAATTCGTTGGCAATCAGCCCCAGCATTTT. Protein: CASRSEFVGNQPQHF.